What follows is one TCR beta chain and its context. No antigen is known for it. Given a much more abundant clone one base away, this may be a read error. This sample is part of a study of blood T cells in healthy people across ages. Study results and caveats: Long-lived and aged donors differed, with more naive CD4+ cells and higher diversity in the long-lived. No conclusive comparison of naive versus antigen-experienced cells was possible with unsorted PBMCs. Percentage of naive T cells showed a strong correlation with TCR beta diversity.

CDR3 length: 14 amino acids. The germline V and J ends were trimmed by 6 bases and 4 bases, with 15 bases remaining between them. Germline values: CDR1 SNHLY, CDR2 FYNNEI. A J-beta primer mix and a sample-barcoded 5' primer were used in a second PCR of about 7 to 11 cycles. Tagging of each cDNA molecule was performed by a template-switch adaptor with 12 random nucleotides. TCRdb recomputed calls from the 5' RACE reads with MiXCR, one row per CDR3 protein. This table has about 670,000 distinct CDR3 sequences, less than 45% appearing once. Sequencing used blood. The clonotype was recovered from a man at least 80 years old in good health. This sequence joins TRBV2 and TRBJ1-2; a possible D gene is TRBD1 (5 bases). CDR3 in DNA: TGTGCCAGCAGAGATTGCGACAGTTCCTATGGCTACACCTTC. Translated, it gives CASRDCDSSYGYTF.